A single sample gave rise to the 11 T cell receptor beta chains below, sequenced in a study of Tregs in tolerant kidney transplant recipients. Generated by immunoSEQ multiplex PCR, the TCRdb table keeps only in-frame clones and is missing some. The sample has nearly 95,000 clones, 93% seen once; the top ten hold 0.46%. Sample: CD4+ T cells from blood, taken before the transplant. Receptor source: a human donor who received a combined kidney and bone marrow transplant.

The rearrangement uses TRBV19 and TRBJ2-3; TRBD2 aligns across 11 bases. The CDR3 has 13 amino acids. Germline V gives CDR1 LNHDA, CDR2 SQIVND (reference sequence). After removal of 11 bases from V and 1 base from J, the junction contained 2 bases not matched to a gene. The CDR3: CASGLAGTDTQYF. Here the CDR3 DNA reads TGTGCCTCGGGACTAGCGGGCACAGATACGCAGTATTTT.

This chain joins TRBV19 and TRBJ2-1; 9 positions match TRBD1. After removal of 3 bases from V and 4 bases from J, the junction contained 4 bases not matched to a gene. This CDR3 has 15 amino acids. In germline, CDR1 is LNHDA, CDR2 SQIVND (reference sequence). This CDR3 reads CASSMDRGPYNEQFF. Written as DNA, the CDR3 is TGTGCCAGTAGTATGGACAGGGGACCTTACAATGAGCAGTTCTTC.

The chain couples TRBV5-4 to TRBJ1-1; unclear D gene. Germline-derived CDR1 and CDR2 are SGHNT and YYREEE (reference sequence). This CDR3 contains 17 residues. The V and J ends lost 4 bases and 6 bases respectively, with 25 bases between them. The CDR3 loop is CASSQRTSGGWKAEAFF. The CDR3 bases are TGTGCCAGCAGCCAACGTACAAGTGGAGGGTGGAAGGCTGAAGCTTTCTTT. Full variable domain (missing parts from reference TRBV5-4 and TRBJ1-1): ETGVTQSPTHLIKTRGQQVTLRCSSQSGHNTVSWYQQALGQGPQFIFQYYREEENGRGNFPPRFSGLQFPNYSSELNVNALELDDSALYLCASSQRTSGGWKAEAFFGQGTRLTVV.

V is TRBV12-5 and J is TRBJ1-1, with 7 bases aligning to TRBD1. This CDR3 has 15 amino acids. The V gene end was trimmed by 1 base and the J gene end by 1 base; junction bases not matched to a gene: 3. The V gene's germline CDR1 is LGHNT and CDR2 FRNRAP. DNA of the CDR3: TGTGCTAGTGGTTTGGCAGGGGGTGAGAACACTGAAGCTTTCTTT. Amino acids: CASGLAGGENTEAFF.

Only one count was recorded for this clone. This chain joins TRBV4-2 and TRBJ2-5, with D possibly matching TRBD2 (5 bases). The germline gives CDR1 LGHNA, CDR2 YNFKEQ. The germline V and J ends were trimmed by 0 bases and 0 bases, with 5 bases remaining between them. The CDR3 is made up of 14 amino acids. For the CDR3, the DNA is TGTGCCAGCAGCCAAGAGGGAGACCAAGAGACCCAGTACTTC. Translation: CASSQEGDQETQYF.

This clone was found a few times. The J gene is TRBJ2-5, the V gene TRBV7-3, with 8 bases matching TRBD1. Germline CDR1 SGHTA, CDR2 FQGTGA. J was trimmed by 4 bases and V by 5 bases; bases with no gene match: 3. This CDR3 is 13 amino acids long. The CDR3 DNA sequence: TGTGCCAGCAGCCAAGGACAGGGAGAGACCCAGTACTTC. Its translation: CASSQGQGETQYF.

The genes are TRBV7-6 and TRBJ2-5; 7 nucleotides agree with TRBD1. V dropped 5 bases and J dropped 1; count of bases not matched to a gene: 7. Germline V CDR1 and CDR2: SGHVS, FNYEAQ. The CDR3 runs to 15 residues. The CDR3 here is CASSAGQAIQETQYF. The CDR3 DNA reads as TGTGCCAGCAGCGCCGGACAGGCAATCCAAGAGACCCAGTACTTC.

The chain is built from TRBV7-2 and TRBJ2-7; 7 nucleotides line up with TRBD2. V was clipped by 5 bases and J by 1 base; unmatched bases: 5. The CDR3 contains 14 residues. Looked up from germline, CDR1 is SGHTA and CDR2 is FQGNSA. In nucleotides, the CDR3 is TGTGCCAGCAGCATCGGGACTATTTCCTACGAGCAGTACTTC. It encodes CASSIGTISYEQYF.

The chain employs TRBV19 and TRBJ1-2; D perhaps matches TRBD1 (5 bases). CDR1 and CDR2 from the germline V gene are LNHDA and SQIVND (reference sequence). Trimming cost V 6 bases and J 2 bases, with 10 bases left between them. The CDR3 is 13 amino acids. The CDR3: CASRIQGNYGYTF. CDR3 DNA: TGTGCCAGTAGAATTCAGGGAAACTATGGCTACACCTTC.

This clone was counted between two and nine times. The genes are TRBV6-6 and TRBJ1-1; D unclear. There are 12 residues in the CDR3. From germline, CDR1 is MNHNY and CDR2 SVGAGI (reference sequence). Trimming removed 6 bases from V and 6 bases from J, with 11 bases in between. The CDR3 DNA follows: TGTGCCAGCAGAACTCCCCAAGCTGAAGCTTTCTTT. This codes for CASRTPQAEAFF.

Points on this clone: Distinct nucleotide sequences in the sample also encode this CDR3. V usage is TRBV7-9 and J usage is TRBJ1-2; unclear D gene. This CDR3 comprises 11 residues. Trimming removed 5 bases from V and 8 bases from J, with 9 bases in between. Germline CDR1 and CDR2: SEHNR and FQNEAQ (reference sequence). The chain's CDR3 is CASSPSEGYTF. CDR3 DNA sequence: TGTGCCAGCAGCCCCTCCGAGGGCTACACCTTC. Supplemented by reference TRBV7-9 and TRBJ1-2, the full variable domain reads DTGVSQNPRHKITKRGQNVTFRCDPISEHNRLYWYRQTLGQGPEFLTYFQNEAQLEKSRLLSDRFSAERPKGSFSTLEIQRTEQGDSAMYLCASSPSEGYTFGSGTRLTVV.